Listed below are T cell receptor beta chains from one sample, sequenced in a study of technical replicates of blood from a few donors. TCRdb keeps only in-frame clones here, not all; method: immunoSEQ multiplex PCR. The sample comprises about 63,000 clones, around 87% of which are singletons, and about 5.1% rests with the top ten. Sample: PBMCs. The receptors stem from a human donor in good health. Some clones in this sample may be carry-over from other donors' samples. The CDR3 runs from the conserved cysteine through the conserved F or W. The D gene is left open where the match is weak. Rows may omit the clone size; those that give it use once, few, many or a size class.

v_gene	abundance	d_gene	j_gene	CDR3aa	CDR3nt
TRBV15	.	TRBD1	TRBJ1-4	CATSRSAGQGEKLFF	TGTGCCACCAGCAGAAGTGCGGGACAGGGTGAAAAACTGTTTTTT
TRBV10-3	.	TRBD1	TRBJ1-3	CAISWDRGFGNTIYF	TGTGCCATCAGTTGGGACAGGGGTTTTGGAAACACCATATATTTT
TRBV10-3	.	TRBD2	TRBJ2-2	CAISVPSGSSTGELFF	TGTGCCATCAGTGTCCCTAGCGGGAGTTCTACCGGGGAGCTGTTTTTT
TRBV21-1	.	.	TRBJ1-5	CASSNQDRHNQPQHF	TGTGCCAGCAGCAACCAAGACAGGCACAATCAGCCCCAGCATTTT
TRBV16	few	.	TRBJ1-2	CASSQSARRTGYTF	TGTGCCAGCAGCCAATCGGCCAGGCGAACGGGCTACACCTTC
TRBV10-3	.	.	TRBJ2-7	CAISGTRQGLTYEQYF	TGTGCCATCAGTGGGACTAGACAGGGGCTTACCTACGAGCAGTACTTC
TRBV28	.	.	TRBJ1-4	CASSPPRGEKLFF	TGTGCCAGCAGTCCCCCCAGGGGCGAAAAACTGTTTTTT
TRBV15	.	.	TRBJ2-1	CATSRDSSAEQFF	TGTGCCACCAGCAGAGACTCTAGCGCTGAGCAGTTCTTC
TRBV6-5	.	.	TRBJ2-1	CASSYSSGVYNEQFF	TGTGCCAGCAGTTACTCCTCAGGGGTCTACAATGAGCAGTTCTTC
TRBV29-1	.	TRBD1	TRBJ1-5	CSVGGTVNQPQHF	TGCAGCGTTGGGGGGACAGTTAATCAGCCCCAGCATTTT
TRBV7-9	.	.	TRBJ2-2	CASSSIEGQGRTGELFF	TGTGCCAGCAGCTCAATAGAGGGCCAGGGGCGTACCGGGGAGCTGTTTTTT
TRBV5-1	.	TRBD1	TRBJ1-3	CASSTDRGSGNTIYF	TGCGCCAGCAGCACGGACAGGGGCTCTGGAAACACCATATATTTT
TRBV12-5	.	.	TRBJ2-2	CASGLYTGELFF	TGTGCTAGTGGTTTGTATACCGGGGAGCTGTTTTTT
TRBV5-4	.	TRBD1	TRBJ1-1	CASSFTGGTEAFF	TGTGCCAGCAGCTTTACAGGGGGCACTGAAGCTTTCTTT
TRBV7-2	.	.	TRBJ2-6	CASSPFPRGANVLIF	TGTGCCAGCAGCCCCTTTCCCCGGGGGGCCAACGTCCTGATTTTC
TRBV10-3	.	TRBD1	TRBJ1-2	CAIRTGQGETSGYTF	TGTGCCATCAGGACGGGACAGGGTGAGACATCCGGCTACACCTTC
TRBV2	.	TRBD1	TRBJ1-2	CASSRTGDGYTF	TGTGCCAGCAGTCGGACAGGGGATGGCTACACCTTC
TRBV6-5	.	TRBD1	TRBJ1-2	CASSTLTGSYGYTF	TGTGCCAGCAGTACCCTGACAGGGAGCTATGGCTACACCTTC
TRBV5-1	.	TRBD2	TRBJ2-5	CASSLFAGGVETQYF	TGCGCCAGCAGCTTGTTTGCGGGGGGTGTTGAGACCCAGTACTTC
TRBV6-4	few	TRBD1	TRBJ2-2	CASSEQGTGELFF	TGTGCCAGCAGTGAACAGGGGACCGGGGAGCTGTTTTTT
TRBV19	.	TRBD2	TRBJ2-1	CASYRGGGGEQFF	TGTGCCAGTTACCGGGGGGGAGGCGGTGAGCAGTTCTTC